Below, one TCR beta chain is given with its context. This specimen belongs to a study of blood T cell repertoires in COVID-19. Study summary: T cells, B-cell-depleted T cells, or PBMCs provided the cDNA or gDNA that served as material.

In the authors' methods: Reference gene primer amplification gave nucleated cell count estimates. Sequenced by immunoSEQ multiplex PCR; TCRdb stores in-frame clones only, minus some. Clone size and V and J calls were adopted from that table, with D and trimming inferred from the DNA. The sample includes approximately 150,000 clones, about 86% seen only once; the top ten take 3% to 4%. Sequencing input: peripheral blood. This TCR derives from a man in his 70s with acute or convalescent COVID-19.

CDR3 protein: CASSLLGQGNNEQFF. In DNA, the CDR3 is TGTGCCAGCAGCCTTCTAGGACAGGGCAACAATGAGCAGTTCTTC. The chain recombines TRBV14 with TRBJ2-1; 8 bases line up with TRBD1. This CDR3 has 15 residues. J was trimmed by 5 bases and V by 4 bases; bases with no gene match: 7. CDR1 is SGHDN and CDR2 is FVKESK in the germline V gene. Drawing the rest from reference TRBV14 and TRBJ2-1, the complete variable domain is EAGVTQFPSHSVIEKGQTVTLRCDPISGHDNLYWYRRVMGKEIKFLLHFVKESKQDESGMPNNRFLAERTGGTYSTLKVQPAELEDSGVYFCASSLLGQGNNEQFFGPGTRLTVL.